At least ten counts were recorded for the clone carrying this TCR beta chain. What it binds is not known. After removal of 7 bases from V and 4 bases from J, the junction contained 7 bases not matched to a gene. Germline V lookup: CDR1 SQVTM, CDR2 ANQGSEA. The CDR3 contains 13 residues. Amplification targeted TCR beta CDR3 regions from RNA transcripts. RT-PCR in the first round (using the HTBI primer set) targeted the TCR CDR3. One entry per CDR3 protein, called by TCRdb with MiXCR from the multiplex PCR reads. The sample includes hundreds of thousands of distinct CDR3 sequences, less than 45% of them seen just once. This entry comes from a study of T cells in Graves' hyperthyroidism and ophthalmopathy. General study points: Classification by a 13 V-J model distinguished ophthalmopathy from stable hyperthyroidism.

The material sequenced was peripheral blood or thyroid tissue (not recorded which). The chain recombines TRBV29-1 with TRBJ1-1; 9 bases align to TRBD1. The receptor's source is an adult man with Graves' disease, either hyperthyroidism or ophthalmopathy (not recorded which). In DNA, the CDR3 is TGCAGCGCTAGGGACAGGGTGGGCACTGAAGCTTTCTTT. It codes for CSARDRVGTEAFF.